This TCR beta chain stems from a study of T cell responses to AZD1222 COVID-19 vaccine. Both about-4-week and about-12-week second-dose recipients were combined. Study-wide results and caveats: Unmutated regions of variants are reportedly targeted by nearly half of spike-specific TCRs. It was only after the peak T cell response that any repertoires were sampled. Baseline seropositivity characterized only six or seven AZD1222 recipients.

Points on this clone: What it binds is unknown.

The repertoire was sequenced with immunoSEQ multiplex PCR; TCRdb's copy has only in-frame clones and lacks some. The sample includes 150,000 or so clones, about 89% of them seen just once. Germline-derived CDR1 and CDR2 are ENHRY and SYGVKD. The CDR3 totals 16 residues. Trimming pared 5 bases from V and 2 bases from J, leaving 16 bases between. The specimen was peripheral blood, collected 28 days after the second AZD1222 dose. The receptor's source is an adult who received the AZD1222 COVID-19 vaccine. The chain combines TRBV10-3 with TRBJ2-1; maybe TRBD2 (6 bases). The CDR3 sequence is CAISLERGLTYNEQFF. The CDR3 DNA follows: TGTGCCATCAGTCTTGAACGGGGGTTAACCTACAATGAGCAGTTCTTC.